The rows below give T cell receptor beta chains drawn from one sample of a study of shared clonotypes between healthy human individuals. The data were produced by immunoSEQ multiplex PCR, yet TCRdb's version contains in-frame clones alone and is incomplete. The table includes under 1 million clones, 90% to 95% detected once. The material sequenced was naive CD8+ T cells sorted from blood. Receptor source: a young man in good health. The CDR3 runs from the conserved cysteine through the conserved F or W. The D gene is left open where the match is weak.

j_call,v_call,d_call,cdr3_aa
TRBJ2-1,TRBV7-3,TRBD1,CASSPNPGQGGNEQFF
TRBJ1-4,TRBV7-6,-,CASSSGGINEKLFF
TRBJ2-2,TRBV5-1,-,CASSLEVAANTGELFF
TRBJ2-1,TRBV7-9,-,CASSWGPDGEQFF
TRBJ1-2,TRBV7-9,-,CASSLDRVGLNGYTF
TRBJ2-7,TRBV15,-,CATSRVVGGMYEQYF
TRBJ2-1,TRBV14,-,CASSLVGDPEYNEQFF
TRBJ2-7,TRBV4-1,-,CASSQTPGPSYEQYF
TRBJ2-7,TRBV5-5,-,CASSLVLGASEQYF
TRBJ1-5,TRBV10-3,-,CAISDPGSNQPQHF
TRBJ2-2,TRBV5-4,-,CASSLVANTGELFF